This T cell receptor (beta chain) emerged from a study of Graves' ophthalmopathy and Graves' hyperthyroidism. Looking at the study overall: Researchers obtained peripheral blood at initial diagnosis, before any treatment had begun.

The sequenced template was RNA, covering the TCR beta CDR3 region. HTBI primers primed a first-round RT-PCR, and a second-round multiplex PCR followed. TCRdb used MiXCR to reprocess the multiplex PCR reads, holding one entry per CDR3 protein. The sample contains 11,000 to 15,000 distinct CDR3 sequences, 50% of which appear only once. Certain patients were not enrolled. These were patients with other autoimmune diseases, uncontrolled infections, pregnancy or lactation. PBMCs were isolated by Ficoll-Paque density gradient centrifugation, using 7.5 to 10 ml of fresh peripheral blood as the starting material. Study observations and caveats: Most thyroid clonotypes expanded beyond 0.001 frequency were also found in blood.

V was shortened by 2 bases and J by 5 bases, with 13 bases between the two germline ends. Germline loops: CDR1 MNHNS, CDR2 SASEGT. This CDR3 has 14 amino acids. In its sample, this clonotype was seen many times. The antigen is undetermined. The receptor comes from a woman aged 25 to 45 with Graves' ophthalmopathy. The chain employs TRBV6-1 and TRBJ2-7; D is undetermined. The sequenced sample consisted of peripheral blood. The CDR3 loop reads CASSEKIERNEQYF. The DNA of the CDR3 is TGTGCCAGCAGTGAAAAAATAGAGAGGAACGAGCAGTACTTC.